These T cell receptor beta chains were read from a single sample in a study of CD8+CD57+ T cells in acquired aplastic anemia. TCRdb passed the reads through MiXCR, listing each CDR3 protein once. The repertoire holds more than 70,000 distinct CDR3 sequences, roughly three quarters seen once, with roughly 80% in the top ten. Sequenced input: sorted CD4+, CD8+, or CD8+CD57+ T cells (not recorded which) from PBMCs. Receptors originate from a human donor with aplastic anemia. Each CDR3 is given with its conserved first and last residue. The order of the fields is clone size, J gene, D gene, V gene, CDR3 DNA, CDR3 protein. D genes are given only for firm matches. Rows give clone size only sometimes, using once, few, many, or a class for an expanded clone.

abundance: -; j_gene: TRBJ2-1; d_gene: -; v_gene: TRBV7-8; CDR3nt: TGTGCCAGCAGCTTCGTGGCGGAGGAGCAGTTCTTC; CDR3aa: CASSFVAEEQFF
abundance: many; j_gene: TRBJ2-5; d_gene: -; v_gene: TRBV20-1; CDR3nt: TGCAGTGCCTGGGAGGCAGGACAAGAGACCCAGTACTTC; CDR3aa: CSAWEAGQETQYF
abundance: -; j_gene: TRBJ1-1; d_gene: -; v_gene: TRBV7-9; CDR3nt: TGTGCCAGCAGCTCGGGGCCTCCGAACACTGAAGCTTTCTTT; CDR3aa: CASSSGPPNTEAFF
abundance: few; j_gene: TRBJ2-5; d_gene: -; v_gene: TRBV20-1; CDR3nt: TGCAGTGCTAAGGTCGCGCGGCAGGCCCTGTGGGAGACCCAGTACTTC; CDR3aa: CSAKVARQALWETQYF
abundance: few; j_gene: TRBJ2-1; d_gene: -; v_gene: TRBV7-9; CDR3nt: TGTGCCAGCAGCTTAGGTAGAAATGAGCAGTTCTTC; CDR3aa: CASSLGRNEQFF
abundance: -; j_gene: TRBJ1-1; d_gene: -; v_gene: TRBV29-1; CDR3nt: TGCAGCGCACCAGCCGGCGGGATTGAAGCTTTCTTT; CDR3aa: CSAPAGGIEAFF
abundance: -; j_gene: TRBJ1-2; d_gene: -; v_gene: TRBV29-1; CDR3nt: TGCAGCGTTGACCGACAGGCCCACGGCTACACCTTC; CDR3aa: CSVDRQAHGYTF
abundance: -; j_gene: TRBJ2-7; d_gene: -; v_gene: TRBV4-1; CDR3nt: TGCGCCAGCAGCCAAGGGGATGCCTACGAGCAGTACTTC; CDR3aa: CASSQGDAYEQYF
abundance: -; j_gene: TRBJ1-5; d_gene: -; v_gene: TRBV20-1; CDR3nt: TGCAGTGTCGGGGGGTCGGCCAGCAATCAGCCCCAGCATTTT; CDR3aa: CSVGGSASNQPQHF
abundance: -; j_gene: TRBJ2-2; d_gene: TRBD2; v_gene: TRBV7-9; CDR3nt: TGTGCCAGCAATAATGGGGGGGACACCGGGGAGCTGTTTTTT; CDR3aa: CASNNGGDTGELFF
abundance: -; j_gene: TRBJ2-7; d_gene: -; v_gene: TRBV25-1; CDR3nt: TGTGCCAGCAGTGAGGGGGGTACTAGGTACGAGCAGTACTTC; CDR3aa: CASSEGGTRYEQYF
abundance: -; j_gene: TRBJ1-1; d_gene: -; v_gene: TRBV19; CDR3nt: TGTGCCAGTAGTCTACGGACAGAACGGCCTGAAGCTTTCTTT; CDR3aa: CASSLRTERPEAFF
abundance: few; j_gene: TRBJ2-1; d_gene: -; v_gene: TRBV15; CDR3nt: TGTGCCACCAGCAGCGGTAATGAGCAGTTCTTC; CDR3aa: CATSSGNEQFF
abundance: few; j_gene: TRBJ1-1; d_gene: TRBD1; v_gene: TRBV29-1; CDR3nt: TGCAGCGTTGGACAGGGCCTGAACACTGAAGCTTTCTTT; CDR3aa: CSVGQGLNTEAFF
abundance: few; j_gene: TRBJ1-1; d_gene: -; v_gene: TRBV29-1; CDR3nt: TGCAGCGTTGAGACAGGGAACACTGAAGCTTTCTTT; CDR3aa: CSVETGNTEAFF
abundance: -; j_gene: TRBJ2-1; d_gene: -; v_gene: TRBV24-1; CDR3nt: TGTGCCACCAGAGGTAGCTCCTACAATGAGCAGTTCTTC; CDR3aa: CATRGSSYNEQFF
abundance: -; j_gene: TRBJ2-3; d_gene: TRBD2; v_gene: TRBV27; CDR3nt: TGTGCCAGCAGTTTACAACCTAGCGGGGTCACAGATACGCAGTATTTT; CDR3aa: CASSLQPSGVTDTQYF
abundance: -; j_gene: TRBJ2-7; d_gene: TRBD1; v_gene: TRBV29-1; CDR3nt: TGCAGCGTTGCGGCAAGGGACAGGGTGTACGAGCAGTACTTC; CDR3aa: CSVAARDRVYEQYF
abundance: many; j_gene: TRBJ2-7; d_gene: TRBD1; v_gene: TRBV12-3/TRBV12-4; CDR3nt: TGTGCCAGCAGCTATCGACAGGGGGCGGCGGCTTACGAGCAGTACTTC; CDR3aa: CASSYRQGAAAYEQYF
abundance: -; j_gene: TRBJ1-2; d_gene: -; v_gene: TRBV10-3; CDR3nt: TGTGCCAGCACTCCGGGACACTCCTATGGCTACACCTTC; CDR3aa: CASTPGHSYGYTF
abundance: few; j_gene: TRBJ1-6; d_gene: -; v_gene: TRBV7-6; CDR3nt: TGTGCCAGCACCCGGGACACCTATCCCAATTCACCCCTCCACTTT; CDR3aa: CASTRDTYPNSPLHF
abundance: -; j_gene: TRBJ1-1; d_gene: TRBD1; v_gene: TRBV6-1; CDR3nt: TGTGCCAGCAAGCGTACAGGGGGCGCTTACACTGAAGCTTTCTTT; CDR3aa: CASKRTGGAYTEAFF
abundance: -; j_gene: TRBJ2-5; d_gene: TRBD2; v_gene: TRBV5-1; CDR3nt: TGCGCCAGCAGCCCGGGCGGGGGAAACCAAGAGACCCAGTACTTC; CDR3aa: CASSPGGGNQETQYF
abundance: -; j_gene: TRBJ2-7; d_gene: -; v_gene: TRBV10-3; CDR3nt: TGTGCCAGCAGTTACGACGGGGGCCACGAGCAGTACTTC; CDR3aa: CASSYDGGHEQYF
abundance: -; j_gene: TRBJ2-7; d_gene: -; v_gene: TRBV29-1; CDR3nt: TGCAGCGTTGGTGTGGGGCCGTACGGCGGGGAGCAGTACTTC; CDR3aa: CSVGVGPYGGEQYF
abundance: few; j_gene: TRBJ2-7; d_gene: TRBD1; v_gene: TRBV5-6; CDR3nt: TGTGCCAGCAGCTCTGACAGGGGCTACGAGCAGTACTTC; CDR3aa: CASSSDRGYEQYF
abundance: -; j_gene: TRBJ2-1; d_gene: -; v_gene: TRBV7-9; CDR3nt: TGTGCCAGCAGCTTAAGGGGCGGCGATGAGCAGTTCTTC; CDR3aa: CASSLRGGDEQFF
abundance: -; j_gene: TRBJ1-2; d_gene: -; v_gene: TRBV5-1; CDR3nt: TGCGCCAGCAGCTCGGACGGAACCTATGGCTACACCTTC; CDR3aa: CASSSDGTYGYTF
abundance: -; j_gene: TRBJ1-2; d_gene: TRBD1; v_gene: TRBV19; CDR3nt: TGTGCCAGTAGTCCCGGGACAGCGCGGGGCTACACCTTC; CDR3aa: CASSPGTARGYTF
abundance: -; j_gene: TRBJ2-3; d_gene: -; v_gene: TRBV10-3; CDR3nt: TGTGCCTTCAGTAAAGGGACGGCTAGCACAGATACGCAGTATTTT; CDR3aa: CAFSKGTASTDTQYF
abundance: -; j_gene: TRBJ2-3; d_gene: -; v_gene: TRBV7-8; CDR3nt: TGTGCCAGCAGCGCAGACCCCACAGATACGCAGTATTTT; CDR3aa: CASSADPTDTQYF
abundance: -; j_gene: TRBJ2-1; d_gene: TRBD2; v_gene: TRBV7-9; CDR3nt: TGTGCCAGCAGCTTAGGGGGGGAGGGCCATGAGCAGTTCTTC; CDR3aa: CASSLGGEGHEQFF
abundance: -; j_gene: TRBJ1-6; d_gene: -; v_gene: TRBV9; CDR3nt: TGTGCCAGCAGCGCCGGCGGTGGGGCCTCACCCCTCCACTTT; CDR3aa: CASSAGGGASPLHF
abundance: few; j_gene: TRBJ2-7; d_gene: TRBD1; v_gene: TRBV15; CDR3nt: TGTGCCACCAGCAGAACCGGGACAGGATACGAGCAGTACTTC; CDR3aa: CATSRTGTGYEQYF
abundance: few; j_gene: TRBJ1-5; d_gene: -; v_gene: TRBV20-1; CDR3nt: TGCAGTGCTAGAGAGGGACATCGGTTGGGACCCCAGCATTTT; CDR3aa: CSAREGHRLGPQHF
abundance: -; j_gene: TRBJ2-7; d_gene: -; v_gene: TRBV25-1; CDR3nt: TGTGCCAGCAGTGAGGTCACAGACTCCTACGAGCAGTACTTC; CDR3aa: CASSEVTDSYEQYF
abundance: -; j_gene: TRBJ1-1; d_gene: -; v_gene: TRBV9; CDR3nt: TGTGCCAGCAGCGTCGGCGCTTCGAACACTGAAGCTTTCTTT; CDR3aa: CASSVGASNTEAFF
abundance: -; j_gene: TRBJ2-5; d_gene: TRBD2; v_gene: TRBV9; CDR3nt: TGTGCCAGCAGCGTCGGGACTACTGATCAAGAGACCCAGTACTTC; CDR3aa: CASSVGTTDQETQYF
abundance: many; j_gene: TRBJ2-1; d_gene: TRBD2; v_gene: TRBV7-3; CDR3nt: TGTGCCAGCAGCGTTACTAGCGGAGCGTACAATGAGCAGTTCTTC; CDR3aa: CASSVTSGAYNEQFF
abundance: -; j_gene: TRBJ1-2; d_gene: -; v_gene: TRBV6-1; CDR3nt: TGTGCCAGCAGGAGAACAGGGACGAGTGGCTACACCTTC; CDR3aa: CASRRTGTSGYTF
abundance: few; j_gene: TRBJ2-7; d_gene: -; v_gene: TRBV29-1; CDR3nt: TGCAGCGTTGAAGAGGGGGGTACCGAGCAGTACTTC; CDR3aa: CSVEEGGTEQYF
abundance: -; j_gene: TRBJ2-5; d_gene: -; v_gene: TRBV9; CDR3nt: TGTGCCAGCAGCGTAGGGGCTAGCGAAGAGACCCAGTACTTC; CDR3aa: CASSVGASEETQYF
abundance: few; j_gene: TRBJ2-7; d_gene: TRBD1; v_gene: TRBV29-1; CDR3nt: TGCAGCGTTGAAGCCGGGACAGGGAACGGCTACGAGCAGTACTTC; CDR3aa: CSVEAGTGNGYEQYF
abundance: -; j_gene: TRBJ2-2; d_gene: TRBD2; v_gene: TRBV11-2; CDR3nt: TGTGCCAGCAGCCCTACGGGACTAGCGGGAGTGTCGGTCGGGGAGCTGTTTTTT; CDR3aa: CASSPTGLAGVSVGELFF
abundance: -; j_gene: TRBJ2-2; d_gene: -; v_gene: TRBV19; CDR3nt: TGTGCCAGTAGTACAGGGGCGAACACCGGGGAGCTGTTTTTT; CDR3aa: CASSTGANTGELFF
abundance: -; j_gene: TRBJ2-3; d_gene: -; v_gene: TRBV7-9; CDR3nt: TGTGCCAGCGTTCCGGGCACAGATACGCAGTATTTT; CDR3aa: CASVPGTDTQYF
abundance: -; j_gene: TRBJ2-1; d_gene: -; v_gene: TRBV11-1; CDR3nt: TGTGCCAGCAGCTTACCCTGGCGTTCGGGGCGGCATGAGCAGTTCTTC; CDR3aa: CASSLPWRSGRHEQFF